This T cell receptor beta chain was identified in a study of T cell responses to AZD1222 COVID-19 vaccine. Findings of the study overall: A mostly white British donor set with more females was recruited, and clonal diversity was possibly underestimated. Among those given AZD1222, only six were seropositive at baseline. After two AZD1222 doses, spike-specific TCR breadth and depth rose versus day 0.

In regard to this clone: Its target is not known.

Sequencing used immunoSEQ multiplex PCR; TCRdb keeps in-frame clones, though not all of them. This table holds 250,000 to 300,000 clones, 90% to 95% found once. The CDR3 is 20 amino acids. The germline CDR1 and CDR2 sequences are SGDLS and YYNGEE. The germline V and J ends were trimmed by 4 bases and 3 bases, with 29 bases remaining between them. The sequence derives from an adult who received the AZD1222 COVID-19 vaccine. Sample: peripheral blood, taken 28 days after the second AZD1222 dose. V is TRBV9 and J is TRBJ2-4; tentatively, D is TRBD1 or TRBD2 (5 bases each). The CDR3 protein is CASSSSPFADSGMGKNIQYF. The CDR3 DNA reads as TGTGCCAGCAGCTCCTCACCTTTCGCGGACTCAGGGATGGGCAAAAACATTCAGTACTTC.